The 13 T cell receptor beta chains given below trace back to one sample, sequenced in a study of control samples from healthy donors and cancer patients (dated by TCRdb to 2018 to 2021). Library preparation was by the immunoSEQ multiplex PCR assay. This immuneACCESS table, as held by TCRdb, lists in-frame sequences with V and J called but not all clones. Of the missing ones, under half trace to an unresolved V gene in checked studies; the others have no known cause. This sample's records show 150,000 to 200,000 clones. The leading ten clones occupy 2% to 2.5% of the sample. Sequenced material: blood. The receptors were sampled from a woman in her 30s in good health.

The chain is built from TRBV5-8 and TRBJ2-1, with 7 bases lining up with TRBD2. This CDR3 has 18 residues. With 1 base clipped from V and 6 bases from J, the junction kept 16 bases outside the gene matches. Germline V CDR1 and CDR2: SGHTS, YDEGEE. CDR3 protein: CASSLRSGAPNPGNEQFF. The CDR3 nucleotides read TGTGCCAGCAGCTTGCGGAGCGGGGCGCCTAACCCCGGCAATGAGCAGTTCTTC.

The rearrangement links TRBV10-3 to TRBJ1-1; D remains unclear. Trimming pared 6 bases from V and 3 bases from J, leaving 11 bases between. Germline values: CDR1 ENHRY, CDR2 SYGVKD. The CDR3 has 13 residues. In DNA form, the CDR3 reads TGTGCCATCAGCGCGACAAGTTACACTGAAGCTTTCTTT. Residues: CAISATSYTEAFF.

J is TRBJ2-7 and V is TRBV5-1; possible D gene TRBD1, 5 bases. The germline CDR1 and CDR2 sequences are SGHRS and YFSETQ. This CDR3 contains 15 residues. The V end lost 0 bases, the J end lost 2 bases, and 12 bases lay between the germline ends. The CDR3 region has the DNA TGCGCCAGCAGCTTGGTGTTGGACACCCCCTACGAGCAGTACTTC. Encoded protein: CASSLVLDTPYEQYF.

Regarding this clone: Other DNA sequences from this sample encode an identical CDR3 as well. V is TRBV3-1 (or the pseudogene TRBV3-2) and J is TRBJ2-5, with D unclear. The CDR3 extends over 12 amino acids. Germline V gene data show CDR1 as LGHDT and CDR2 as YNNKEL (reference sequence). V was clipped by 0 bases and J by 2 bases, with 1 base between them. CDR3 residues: CASSQDQETQYF. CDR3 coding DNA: TGTGCCAGCAGCCAAGATCAAGAGACCCAGTACTTC.

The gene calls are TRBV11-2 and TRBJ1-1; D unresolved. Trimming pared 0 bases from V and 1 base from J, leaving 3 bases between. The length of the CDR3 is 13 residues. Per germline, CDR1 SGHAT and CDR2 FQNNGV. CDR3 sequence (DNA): TGTGCCAGCAGCTTAGATTGGAACACTGAAGCTTTCTTT. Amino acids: CASSLDWNTEAFF.

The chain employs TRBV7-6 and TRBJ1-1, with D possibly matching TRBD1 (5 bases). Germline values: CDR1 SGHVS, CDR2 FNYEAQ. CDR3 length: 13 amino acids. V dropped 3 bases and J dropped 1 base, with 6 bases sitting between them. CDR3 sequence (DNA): TGTGCCAGCAGCTTCCAGGGGAACACTGAAGCTTTCTTT. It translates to CASSFQGNTEAFF.

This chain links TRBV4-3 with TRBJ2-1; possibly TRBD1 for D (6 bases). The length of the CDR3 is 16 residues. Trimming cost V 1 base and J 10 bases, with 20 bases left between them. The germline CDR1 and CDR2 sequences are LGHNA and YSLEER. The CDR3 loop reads CASSQGSGAIVQEQFF. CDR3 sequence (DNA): TGCGCCAGCAGCCAAGGTTCAGGGGCTATCGTCCAGGAGCAGTTCTTC.

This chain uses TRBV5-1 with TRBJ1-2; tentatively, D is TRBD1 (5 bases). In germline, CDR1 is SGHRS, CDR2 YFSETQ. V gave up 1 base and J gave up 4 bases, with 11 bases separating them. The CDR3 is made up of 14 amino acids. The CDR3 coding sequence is TGCGCCAGCAGCTTGACGGGGCGAGGCTATGGCTACACCTTC. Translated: CASSLTGRGYGYTF.

The CDR3 loop reads CASSDRVYTEAFF. DNA of the CDR3: TGTGCCAGCAGCGACAGGGTCTACACTGAAGCTTTCTTT. This rearrangement joins TRBV12-3 or TRBV12-4 to TRBJ1-1; 7 bases map to TRBD1. The J segment lost 3 bases and the V segment lost 6 bases, leaving 4 bases of the junction unmatched. The CDR3 runs 13 residues.

DNA of the CDR3: TGTGCCAGCAAGGACGGGGGGGAAACAGATACGCAGTATTTT. Its translation: CASKDGGETDTQYF. V usage is TRBV11-2 and J usage is TRBJ2-3, with 8 bases identical to TRBD2. From germline, CDR1 is SGHAT and CDR2 FQNNGV. The CDR3 is 14 amino acids. V shed 7 bases, J shed 3 bases, and the junction held 6 bases outside the gene matches.

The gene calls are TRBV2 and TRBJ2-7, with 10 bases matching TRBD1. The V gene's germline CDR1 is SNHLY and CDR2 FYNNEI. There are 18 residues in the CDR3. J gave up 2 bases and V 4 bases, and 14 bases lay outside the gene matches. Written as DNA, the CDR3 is TGTGCCAGCAGTGTCAACAGCGCAAGGACAGGGGGAGCCTACGAGCAGTACTTC. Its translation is CASSVNSARTGGAYEQYF.

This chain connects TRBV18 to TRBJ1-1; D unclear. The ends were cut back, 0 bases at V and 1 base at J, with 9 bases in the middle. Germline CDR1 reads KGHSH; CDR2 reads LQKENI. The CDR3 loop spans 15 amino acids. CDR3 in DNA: TGTGCCAGCTCACCACCGGTGACGGGGAACACTGAAGCTTTCTTT. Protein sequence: CASSPPVTGNTEAFF.

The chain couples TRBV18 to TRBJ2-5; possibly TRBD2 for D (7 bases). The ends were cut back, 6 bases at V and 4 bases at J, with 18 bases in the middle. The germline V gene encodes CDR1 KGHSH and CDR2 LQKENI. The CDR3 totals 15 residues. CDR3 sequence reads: CASSTLKGGRETQYF. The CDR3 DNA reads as TGTGCCAGCTCGACACTTAAGGGGGGGCGAGAGACCCAGTACTTC.